A selection of T cell receptor beta chains follows, all from one sample in a study of a mutant IDH1 vaccine in newly diagnosed glioma. Profiling relied on immunoSEQ multiplex PCR, and the TCRdb table lists in-frame clones only, not all of them. The profile covers fewer than 50,000 clones, with roughly 92% appearing a single time and under 20% taken by the ten largest. This sample comprised PBMCs, obtained from a glioma patient treated with radiotherapy, temozolomide or both. These receptors originate from a young man with glioma. Each CDR3 is given with its conserved first and last residue. A D gene is named only where the DNA matches it firmly. Part of the rows lack a size; the others show once, few, many or a class for expanded clones.

cdr3_nt cdr3_aa j_call clone_size d_call v_call
TGTGCCAGCAGTGAACCCCTTAGCTATGGCTACACCTTC CASSEPLSYGYTF TRBJ1-2 - - TRBV25-1
TGTGCCAGCAGTCTTTATATCCGGGTCAGGGGTACGGGTGAAGCTTTCTTT CASSLYIRVRGTGEAFF TRBJ1-1 once - TRBV2
TGTGCCAGCAGCGCCATTGACTCCGGGACAGGAACCTACGAGCAGTACTTC CASSAIDSGTGTYEQYF TRBJ2-7 - TRBD1 TRBV9
TGTGCCAGCGACCGGGGAGATGGCTACACCTTC CASDRGDGYTF TRBJ1-2 - - TRBV19
TGTGCCAGCAGTCGACAGGGGGGCAATCAGCCCCAGCATTTT CASSRQGGNQPQHF TRBJ1-5 - TRBD1 TRBV7-2
TGTGCCAGCAGTGGTTGGGCTGAAGCTTTCTTT CASSGWAEAFF TRBJ1-1 - - TRBV6-1
TGCGCCAGCAGCCTGGGACAACAAGAGACCCAGTACTTC CASSLGQQETQYF TRBJ2-5 - - TRBV5-1
TGTGCCAGTAGTATAGTGACAGGGAGCACAGATACGCAGTATTTT CASSIVTGSTDTQYF TRBJ2-3 once TRBD1 TRBV19
TGCGCCAGCAGCCAAGATGGGGGGGAGGGCCAGCCCCAGCATTTT CASSQDGGEGQPQHF TRBJ1-5 once - TRBV4-3
TGTGCCAGCAGCGCTTCCAGTTACTCAGATACGCAGTATTTT CASSASSYSDTQYF TRBJ2-3 - - TRBV9
TGTGCCAGCAGCTTACGGCCTAGAGGCTACAATGAGCAGTTCTTC CASSLRPRGYNEQFF TRBJ2-1 - - TRBV7-2
TGCGCCAGCAGCCAAGATATCGGCGGCGGAGGGGCCAACGTCCTGACTTTC CASSQDIGGGGANVLTF TRBJ2-6 - - TRBV4-3
TGTGCCTGGGTTTCCGGGACAGGGGCACGGCTTAGGGGCTACACCTTC CAWVSGTGARLRGYTF TRBJ1-2 - TRBD1 TRBV30
TGTGCCAGCAGCCCTGAAGGAGACACTGAAGCTTTCTTT CASSPEGDTEAFF TRBJ1-1 few - TRBV5-6
TGTGCCAGTAGTGCCCTAGGGGGCACAGATACGCAGTATTTT CASSALGGTDTQYF TRBJ2-3 - - TRBV19
TGTGCCAGCAGCTTACAGGGGAGAAGGGGCCAGTACTTC CASSLQGRRGQYF TRBJ2-5 - - TRBV13
TGTGCCAGCAGCCAAGGGGGGGTGATAGAGACCCAGTACTTC CASSQGGVIETQYF TRBJ2-5 - - TRBV4-2
TGTGCCAGCAGCCAAGAATATACCGTCAGCTCCTACGAGCAGTACTTC CASSQEYTVSSYEQYF TRBJ2-7 once - TRBV4-2
TGTGCCAGCTCTTCGACAGATAGCAATCAGCCCCAGCATTTT CASSSTDSNQPQHF TRBJ1-5 - - TRBV6-1
TGTGCCAGCAGCCCCCCACCTTGGGGGGAACCCAACACAGATACGCAGTATTTT CASSPPPWGEPNTDTQYF TRBJ2-3 - - TRBV13
TGTGCCAGTGCCGGGCAGAGTAACTATGGCTACACCTTC CASAGQSNYGYTF TRBJ1-2 - - TRBV19
TGCAGCGCAGGGACTAGCGGCATATGCGAGCAGTACTTC CSAGTSGICEQYF TRBJ2-7 - TRBD2 TRBV29-1
TGTGCCAGTAGTCCCCGGCAGGGTAAGAACTATGGCTACACCTTC CASSPRQGKNYGYTF TRBJ1-2 - - TRBV19
TGTGCCATCAGTTTGACAGGGAGTAGTTCACCCCTCCACTTT CAISLTGSSSPLHF TRBJ1-6 - TRBD1 TRBV10-3
TGTGCCAGCAGCTTGGAGATGAACACTGAAGCTTTCTTT CASSLEMNTEAFF TRBJ1-1 - - TRBV7-2
TGTGCCAGCTCACCAACAGCGGGAGGGAGTGAGCAGTACTTC CASSPTAGGSEQYF TRBJ2-7 few TRBD2 TRBV18
TGTGCCAGCAGTTTTAGCGGGAGGGCCCGGGCCGAGCAGTACTTC CASSFSGRARAEQYF TRBJ2-7 - TRBD2 TRBV7-2
TGTGCCTGGAGTAGAACGACGGGACCCCTCCACTTT CAWSRTTGPLHF TRBJ1-6 - - TRBV30
TGTGCCAGCAGCCTAACAGGGTATGGCTACACCTTC CASSLTGYGYTF TRBJ1-2 - - TRBV14
TGTGCCAGCATCCTCCTGGGAGCGACAGGACGGACTGAAGCTTTCTTT CASILLGATGRTEAFF TRBJ1-1 - - TRBV7-9
TGTGCCTGGTCGGATGTTTCTACTAATGAAAAACTGTTTTTT CAWSDVSTNEKLFF TRBJ1-4 - - TRBV30
TGTGCCAGCAGCTTAGAAGTCTGGCCCGGGGACAATGAGCAGTTCTTC CASSLEVWPGDNEQFF TRBJ2-1 - - TRBV7-2
TGTGCCTGGAGCTTTGGAAGCGTCGTGCCAGATACGCAGTATTTT CAWSFGSVVPDTQYF TRBJ2-3 - - TRBV30
TGCAGCGTTTATTCAGTATCCTATGGCTACACCTTC CSVYSVSYGYTF TRBJ1-2 - - TRBV29-1
TGCGCCAGCAGCCAAGGGACCGTTAACTACGAGCAGTACTTC CASSQGTVNYEQYF TRBJ2-7 - - TRBV4-3
TGCGCCAGCAGCTACGGGACAGGGGTTGGGAACACTGAAGCTTTCTTT CASSYGTGVGNTEAFF TRBJ1-1 - TRBD1 TRBV5-1
TGTGCCTGGGACCCGGGAGGGAGGACCTCTGAAGCTTTCTTT CAWDPGGRTSEAFF TRBJ1-1 - - TRBV30
TGTGCCAGCAGCTTAGGATCCGGGGCCAATCAGCCCCAGCATTTT CASSLGSGANQPQHF TRBJ1-5 - - TRBV7-2
TGTGCCAGCAGCCCTAGGGGGGACGCTGGCTACACCTTC CASSPRGDAGYTF TRBJ1-2 - - TRBV19
TGTGCCAGCAGCCAAGTGGCAGGGGAGGCCGGGGAGCTGTTTTTT CASSQVAGEAGELFF TRBJ2-2 - - TRBV4-2
TGCGCCAGCAGCTTGTCTGGCAGGGATAATTCACCCCTCCACTTT CASSLSGRDNSPLHF TRBJ1-6 - - TRBV5-1
TGCGCCAGCAGCCAAGGGCGAGCGACCACCGTCTCTAATGAGCAGTTCTTC CASSQGRATTVSNEQFF TRBJ2-1 - - TRBV4-3
TGTGCCAGCAGCCTCACTATCCCCCGGACTAGTTCAGTGTACGAGCAGTACTTC CASSLTIPRTSSVYEQYF TRBJ2-7 - TRBD2 TRBV11-2
TGTGCCAGCAGCCTGATACAGGGGGCACAAGAGACCCAGTACTTC CASSLIQGAQETQYF TRBJ2-5 - TRBD1 TRBV5-6
TGCGCCAGCAGCCAAGATAATCGAGGGAACGAAAAACTGTTTTTT CASSQDNRGNEKLFF TRBJ1-4 - - TRBV4-3
TGTGCCAGCAGTAACCGGGACAGCGGGTTTTTT CASSNRDSGFF TRBJ1-4 - TRBD1 TRBV2
TGTGCCAGCACTGTCGACAGTTACAATGAGCAGTTCTTC CASTVDSYNEQFF TRBJ2-1 - - TRBV2
TGCGCCAGCAGCGGGGCAGCTAGCAATCAGCCCCAGCATTTT CASSGAASNQPQHF TRBJ1-5 - - TRBV4-1
TGTGCCAGCAGCTTACTAGCCCCATATGAGCAGTACTTC CASSLLAPYEQYF TRBJ2-7 - - TRBV5-6
TGTGCCAGCAGCTCGGGGACTAGCGGGAGGGGATACGAGCAGTACTTC CASSSGTSGRGYEQYF TRBJ2-7 once TRBD2 TRBV7-9
TGTGCCAGCAGCCCCGGACCGAGAGTTCGGCACGAGCAGTACTTC CASSPGPRVRHEQYF TRBJ2-7 - - TRBV7-2
TGTGCCAGCAGCCCTTCTCCGGGACAGGGCAACTATGGCTACACCTTC CASSPSPGQGNYGYTF TRBJ1-2 - TRBD1 TRBV27
TGTGCCAGCAGACGAACCACCGGCCTGGCTGGGCAGTTCTTC CASRRTTGLAGQFF TRBJ2-1 - - TRBV7-8
TGTGCCAGCAGCCGCAGACAGGGACCCTACGAGCAGTACTTC CASSRRQGPYEQYF TRBJ2-7 - TRBD1 TRBV7-8
TGTGCCAGCAGCCAAGAGGTTCCCCGAGGGCAAGAGACCCAGTACTTC CASSQEVPRGQETQYF TRBJ2-5 - - TRBV14
TGCAGCGCCGACCACAGCGATGGCTACACCTTC CSADHSDGYTF TRBJ1-2 few - TRBV29-1
TGTGCCAGCAGCCTATCCCGACTAGTCGAGCAGTTCTTC CASSLSRLVEQFF TRBJ2-1 - - TRBV7-2
TGTGCCAGCTCCTCTTCTCGCCGGACTAGCATAGGTAGTGAGCAGTTCTTC CASSSSRRTSIGSEQFF TRBJ2-1 - TRBD2 TRBV18
TGCGCCAGCAGCCAAGAAAGGAACCCGACTCTGAACACTGAAGCTTTCTTT CASSQERNPTLNTEAFF TRBJ1-1 - - TRBV4-3
TGTGCCTGGAGGGCGGGAGGGCCCAACACCGGGGAGCTGTTTTTT CAWRAGGPNTGELFF TRBJ2-2 - TRBD2 TRBV30